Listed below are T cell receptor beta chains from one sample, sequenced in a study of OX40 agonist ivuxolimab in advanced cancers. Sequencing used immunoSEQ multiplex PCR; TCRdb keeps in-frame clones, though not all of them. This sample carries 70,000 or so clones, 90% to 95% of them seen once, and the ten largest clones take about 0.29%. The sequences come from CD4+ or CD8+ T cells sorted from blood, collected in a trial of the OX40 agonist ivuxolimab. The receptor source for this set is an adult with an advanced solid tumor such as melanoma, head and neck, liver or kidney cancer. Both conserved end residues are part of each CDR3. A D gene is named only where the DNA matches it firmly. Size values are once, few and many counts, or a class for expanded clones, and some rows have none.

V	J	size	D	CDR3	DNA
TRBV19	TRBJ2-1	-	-	CASSPPLAYSYNEQFF	TGTGCCAGTAGTCCCCCCCTAGCGTACTCCTACAATGAGCAGTTCTTC
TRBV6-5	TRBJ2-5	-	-	CASSKTRVYQETQYF	TGTGCCAGCAGTAAAACCAGGGTTTACCAAGAGACCCAGTACTTC
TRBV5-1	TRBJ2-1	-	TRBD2	CASKGTSPYNEQFF	TGCGCCAGCAAGGGGACTAGCCCCTACAATGAGCAGTTCTTC
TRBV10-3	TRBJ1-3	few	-	CAISVSSGNTIYF	TGTGCCATCAGTGTCAGCTCTGGAAACACCATATATTTT
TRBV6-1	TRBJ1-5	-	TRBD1	CASRGQGVSAQHF	TGTGCCAGCAGGGGACAGGGCGTTTCGGCCCAGCATTTT
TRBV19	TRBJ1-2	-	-	CASRGDRNYGYTF	TGTGCCAGTAGGGGCGACAGAAACTATGGCTACACCTTC
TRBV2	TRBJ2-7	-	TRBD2	CASIWGSGTTSYEQYF	TGTGCCAGCATCTGGGGAAGCGGGACCACCTCCTACGAGCAGTACTTC
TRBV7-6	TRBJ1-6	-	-	CASSLEGRNSPLHF	TGTGCCAGCAGCTTAGAAGGGAGGAATTCACCCCTCCACTTT
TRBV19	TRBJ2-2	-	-	CASSRASNTGELFF	TGTGCCAGTAGTCGGGCTTCTAACACCGGGGAGCTGTTTTTT
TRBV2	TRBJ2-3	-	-	CASNKARGTDTQYF	TGTGCCAGCAATAAGGCGCGGGGCACAGATACGCAGTATTTT